This is a list of T cell receptor beta chains from one sample in a study of patients and donors after allogeneic stem cell transplantation. TCRdb passed the RT-PCR reads through MiXCR, listing each CDR3 protein once. The data show about 230,000 distinct CDR3 sequences, approximately 14% seen once. The sequenced material came from blood, either unsorted or a sorted T cell fraction (not recorded which). The receptor source for this set is a human donor who was either an allogeneic HSCT recipient or a stem cell or donor lymphocyte infusion donor (not recorded which). It is not recorded whose cells these are; they may come from a transplant donor. Each CDR3 is given with its conserved first and last residue. Fields, in order: V gene, clone size, CDR3 length, J gene, D gene, CDR3 protein, CDR3 DNA. The D gene is left open where the match is weak. Size is omitted from some rows. Given values are once, few, many or a class for expanded clones.

v_gene: TRBV30; abundance: NA; len: 15; j_gene: TRBJ1-1; d_gene: TRBD1; CDR3aa: CAWSAQDRGKTEAFF; CDR3nt: TGTGCCTGGAGTGCCCAGGACAGGGGGAAGACTGAAGCTTTCTTT
v_gene: TRBV5-6; abundance: NA; len: 16; j_gene: TRBJ1-2; d_gene: TRBD1; CDR3aa: CASSLDVGQVNYGYTF; CDR3nt: TGTGCCAGCAGCTTGGATGTGGGACAGGTTAACTATGGCTACACCTTC
v_gene: TRBV5-6; abundance: few; len: 15; j_gene: TRBJ1-2; d_gene: TRBD1; CDR3aa: CASSSGGQGAPLWTF; CDR3nt: TGTGCCAGCAGCTCGGGAGGACAGGGGGCGCCTCTTTGGACCTTC
v_gene: TRBV6-6; abundance: many; len: 13; j_gene: TRBJ1-2; d_gene: NA; CDR3aa: CASSTRDLYGYTF; CDR3nt: TGTGCCAGCAGTACCAGGGACCTCTATGGCTACACCTTC
v_gene: TRBV7-9; abundance: NA; len: 15; j_gene: TRBJ1-1; d_gene: NA; CDR3aa: CASSPAIQMNTEAFF; CDR3nt: TGTGCCAGCAGCCCCGCTATACAGATGAACACTGAAGCTTTCTTT
v_gene: TRBV12-3/TRBV12-4; abundance: many; len: 12; j_gene: TRBJ1-2; d_gene: NA; CDR3aa: CASSFGGIGYTF; CDR3nt: TGTGCCAGCAGTTTCGGGGGGATCGGCTACACCTTC
v_gene: TRBV19; abundance: few; len: 13; j_gene: TRBJ2-1; d_gene: NA; CDR3aa: CASSQGSNNEQFF; CDR3nt: TGTGCCAGTAGTCAGGGGAGTAACAATGAGCAGTTCTTC
v_gene: TRBV5-4; abundance: few; len: 16; j_gene: TRBJ2-3; d_gene: NA; CDR3aa: CASSLRGAGPTDTQYF; CDR3nt: TGTGCCAGCAGCTTGAGGGGCGCGGGCCCCACAGATACGCAGTATTTT
v_gene: TRBV11-1; abundance: NA; len: 19; j_gene: TRBJ2-1; d_gene: TRBD2; CDR3aa: CASSPRLAGGPALYNEQFF; CDR3nt: TGTGCCAGCAGCCCCCGTCTAGCGGGAGGGCCTGCGCTATACAATGAGCAGTTCTTC
v_gene: TRBV5-1; abundance: many; len: 13; j_gene: TRBJ1-1; d_gene: NA; CDR3aa: CASSYGERAEAFF; CDR3nt: TGCGCCAGCAGCTACGGGGAGCGCGCTGAAGCTTTCTTT
v_gene: TRBV11-2; abundance: NA; len: 13; j_gene: TRBJ2-2; d_gene: NA; CDR3aa: CASSLATTGELFF; CDR3nt: TGTGCCAGCAGCTTAGCCACAACCGGGGAGCTGTTTTTT
v_gene: TRBV7-3; abundance: NA; len: 13; j_gene: TRBJ2-3; d_gene: NA; CDR3aa: CASSLTTGDTQYF; CDR3nt: TGTGCCAGCAGCTTAACCACCGGAGATACGCAGTATTTT
v_gene: TRBV7-2; abundance: NA; len: 13; j_gene: TRBJ1-1; d_gene: NA; CDR3aa: CASSPPYSPEAFF; CDR3nt: TGTGCCAGCAGCCCCCCGTACTCCCCTGAAGCTTTCTTT
v_gene: TRBV5-1; abundance: NA; len: 14; j_gene: TRBJ2-2; d_gene: NA; CDR3aa: CASSPTTGAGELFF; CDR3nt: TGCGCCAGCAGCCCTACGACAGGAGCCGGGGAGCTGTTTTTT
v_gene: TRBV5-1; abundance: many; len: 15; j_gene: TRBJ2-2; d_gene: NA; CDR3aa: CASSLGGAVAGELFF; CDR3nt: TGCGCCAGCAGCTTGGGGGGGGCTGTCGCCGGGGAGCTGTTTTTT
v_gene: TRBV4-1; abundance: NA; len: 13; j_gene: TRBJ2-7; d_gene: TRBD1; CDR3aa: CASSQTQGYEQYF; CDR3nt: TGCGCCAGCAGCCAAACACAGGGGTACGAGCAGTACTTC
v_gene: TRBV27; abundance: many; len: 12; j_gene: TRBJ1-2; d_gene: NA; CDR3aa: CASHGPSGGYTF; CDR3nt: TGTGCCAGCCATGGACCCTCTGGCGGCTACACCTTC
v_gene: TRBV7-2; abundance: NA; len: 14; j_gene: TRBJ2-1; d_gene: NA; CDR3aa: CASSLMGVNNEQFF; CDR3nt: TGTGCCAGCAGCTTAATGGGTGTCAACAATGAGCAGTTCTTC
v_gene: TRBV4-2; abundance: many; len: 16; j_gene: TRBJ2-3; d_gene: NA; CDR3aa: CASSRTNSQPTDTQYF; CDR3nt: TGTGCCAGCAGCCGCACCAACAGCCAACCCACAGATACGCAGTATTTT
v_gene: TRBV19; abundance: NA; len: 12; j_gene: TRBJ1-4; d_gene: NA; CDR3aa: CASRPTGEKLFF; CDR3nt: TGTGCCAGTAGGCCGACAGGTGAAAAACTGTTTTTT
v_gene: TRBV4-1; abundance: NA; len: 15; j_gene: TRBJ1-2; d_gene: NA; CDR3aa: CASSQAPGSSYGYTF; CDR3nt: TGCGCCAGCAGCCAAGCGCCGGGCAGCTCCTATGGCTACACCTTC
v_gene: TRBV4-1; abundance: few; len: 13; j_gene: TRBJ1-1; d_gene: NA; CDR3aa: CASSQNRNTEAFF; CDR3nt: TGCGCCAGCAGCCAAAATAGGAACACTGAAGCTTTCTTT
v_gene: TRBV5-6; abundance: few; len: 14; j_gene: TRBJ2-7; d_gene: NA; CDR3aa: CASSLGTAFDEQYF; CDR3nt: TGTGCCAGCAGCTTGGGGACTGCGTTCGACGAGCAGTACTTC
v_gene: TRBV19; abundance: few; len: 15; j_gene: TRBJ1-2; d_gene: TRBD1; CDR3aa: CASSITGQGYYGYTF; CDR3nt: TGTGCCAGTAGTATTACGGGACAGGGGTACTATGGCTACACCTTC
v_gene: TRBV11-1; abundance: NA; len: 12; j_gene: TRBJ2-4; d_gene: NA; CDR3aa: CASSERGDIQYF; CDR3nt: TGTGCCAGCAGCGAGAGGGGAGACATTCAGTACTTC
v_gene: TRBV30; abundance: NA; len: 11; j_gene: TRBJ2-7; d_gene: NA; CDR3aa: CACKQGTEQYF; CDR3nt: TGTGCCTGTAAGCAGGGGACTGAGCAGTACTTC
v_gene: TRBV5-1; abundance: NA; len: 13; j_gene: TRBJ2-7; d_gene: NA; CDR3aa: CASSLGSAYEQYF; CDR3nt: TGCGCCAGCAGCTTGGGATCGGCATACGAGCAGTACTTC
v_gene: TRBV4-1; abundance: few; len: 19; j_gene: TRBJ2-5; d_gene: TRBD2; CDR3aa: CASSQPFKRLAGRRETQYF; CDR3nt: TGCGCCAGCAGCCAACCCTTTAAAAGACTAGCGGGTCGTAGGGAGACCCAGTACTTC
v_gene: TRBV12-3/TRBV12-4; abundance: many; len: 12; j_gene: TRBJ2-7; d_gene: NA; CDR3aa: CASRQTGREQYF; CDR3nt: TGTGCCAGCAGACAAACGGGTCGCGAGCAGTACTTC
v_gene: TRBV5-1; abundance: few; len: 13; j_gene: TRBJ1-1; d_gene: NA; CDR3aa: CASRVKRLTEAFF; CDR3nt: TGCGCCAGCAGGGTGAAGCGGCTCACTGAAGCTTTCTTT
v_gene: TRBV7-8; abundance: many; len: 13; j_gene: TRBJ2-2; d_gene: NA; CDR3aa: CASSLDRTGELFF; CDR3nt: TGTGCCAGCAGCTTAGATCGTACCGGGGAGCTGTTTTTT
v_gene: TRBV2; abundance: many; len: 14; j_gene: TRBJ2-4; d_gene: NA; CDR3aa: CASSVDSGKNIQYF; CDR3nt: TGTGCCAGCAGTGTAGATTCCGGCAAAAACATTCAGTACTTC
v_gene: TRBV20-1; abundance: NA; len: 13; j_gene: TRBJ2-7; d_gene: NA; CDR3aa: CSARAGRGYEQYF; CDR3nt: TGCAGTGCTAGGGCGGGCAGGGGATACGAGCAGTACTTC
v_gene: TRBV9; abundance: many; len: 14; j_gene: TRBJ1-2; d_gene: NA; CDR3aa: CASSKAGTGHGYTF; CDR3nt: TGTGCCAGCAGCAAGGCGGGCACGGGTCATGGCTACACCTTC
v_gene: TRBV5-1; abundance: many; len: 14; j_gene: TRBJ2-6; d_gene: NA; CDR3aa: CASSSREGANVLTF; CDR3nt: TGCGCCAGCAGTTCAAGGGAAGGGGCCAACGTCCTGACTTTC
v_gene: TRBV6-2/TRBV6-3; abundance: NA; len: 15; j_gene: TRBJ1-5; d_gene: NA; CDR3aa: CASSYAGWRNQPQHF; CDR3nt: TGTGCCAGCAGTTACGCGGGTTGGCGCAATCAGCCCCAGCATTTT
v_gene: TRBV7-9; abundance: NA; len: 16; j_gene: TRBJ1-2; d_gene: TRBD1; CDR3aa: CASSPSGRGLNYGYTF; CDR3nt: TGTGCCAGCAGCCCTTCGGGCAGGGGGCTTAACTATGGCTACACCTTC
v_gene: TRBV5-6; abundance: NA; len: 15; j_gene: TRBJ2-7; d_gene: TRBD2; CDR3aa: CASSFYSGGSYEQYF; CDR3nt: TGTGCCAGCAGCTTCTATTCGGGGGGATCCTACGAGCAGTACTTC
v_gene: TRBV20-1; abundance: NA; len: 16; j_gene: TRBJ2-5; d_gene: TRBD2; CDR3aa: CSASRLAETLQETQYF; CDR3nt: TGCAGTGCTAGTCGGCTAGCGGAAACCCTCCAAGAGACCCAGTACTTC
v_gene: TRBV5-1; abundance: NA; len: 14; j_gene: TRBJ2-7; d_gene: NA; CDR3aa: CASSPGGGSYEQYF; CDR3nt: TGCGCCAGCAGCCCAGGGGGGGGCTCCTACGAGCAGTACTTC
v_gene: TRBV12-5; abundance: many; len: 15; j_gene: TRBJ2-1; d_gene: NA; CDR3aa: CASGRRDWDYNEQFF; CDR3nt: TGTGCTAGTGGCCGCCGGGATTGGGATTACAATGAGCAGTTCTTC
v_gene: TRBV7-8; abundance: NA; len: 14; j_gene: TRBJ2-2; d_gene: NA; CDR3aa: CASTQTGFGGELFF; CDR3nt: TGTGCCAGCACCCAGACTGGGTTTGGCGGGGAGCTGTTTTTT
v_gene: TRBV29-1; abundance: NA; len: 11; j_gene: TRBJ2-5; d_gene: NA; CDR3aa: CSKSTAETQYF; CDR3nt: TGCAGCAAATCGACCGCAGAGACCCAGTACTTC
v_gene: TRBV4-3; abundance: NA; len: 13; j_gene: TRBJ2-7; d_gene: NA; CDR3aa: CASSQEEGDEQYF; CDR3nt: TGCGCCAGCAGCCAAGAGGAAGGGGACGAGCAGTACTTC
v_gene: TRBV5-6; abundance: NA; len: 12; j_gene: TRBJ2-5; d_gene: NA; CDR3aa: CASSSPRETQYF; CDR3nt: TGTGCCAGCAGCTCCCCCAGGGAGACCCAGTACTTC
v_gene: TRBV7-2; abundance: many; len: 14; j_gene: TRBJ2-3; d_gene: TRBD2; CDR3aa: CASKAGGPRDTQYF; CDR3nt: TGTGCCAGCAAGGCGGGGGGGCCAAGAGATACGCAGTATTTT
v_gene: TRBV24-1; abundance: NA; len: 12; j_gene: TRBJ2-3; d_gene: TRBD2; CDR3aa: CATSATSRGRNF; CDR3nt: TGTGCCACCTCTGCGACTAGCCGAGGGCGGAATTTT
v_gene: TRBV5-1; abundance: NA; len: 14; j_gene: TRBJ2-7; d_gene: NA; CDR3aa: CASSSPGQNYEQYF; CDR3nt: TGCGCCAGCAGCTCCCCGGGACAAAACTACGAGCAGTACTTC
v_gene: TRBV19; abundance: NA; len: 16; j_gene: TRBJ2-5; d_gene: TRBD1; CDR3aa: CASKNSGRGRPETQYF; CDR3nt: TGTGCCAGTAAAAATAGTGGCAGGGGGCGGCCGGAGACCCAGTACTTC
v_gene: TRBV29-1; abundance: few; len: 13; j_gene: TRBJ2-5; d_gene: NA; CDR3aa: CSVEGSVGETQYF; CDR3nt: TGCAGCGTTGAAGGGTCAGTCGGAGAGACCCAGTACTTC